This T cell receptor (beta chain) appears in the sequencing data of a study of T cells in Graves' hyperthyroidism and ophthalmopathy. Exclusion of a patient resulted from uncontrolled infection, other autoimmune disease, pregnancy or lactation. Diagnoses were established using clinical symptoms, serum thyroxine and TRAb, thyroid ultrasound and orbital computed tomography. Study results and limitations: Within blood appeared most thyroid clonotypes that had expanded above 0.001. Separating ophthalmopathy from stable hyperthyroidism was achieved by a 13 V-J model.

Authors of the study amplified TCR beta CDR3 regions from RNA transcripts. The HTBI primer set drove a first-round RT-PCR of the TCR CDR3. MiXCR was run by TCRdb on the multiplex PCR reads, yielding one entry per CDR3 protein. Of about 480,000 distinct CDR3 sequences in the sample, 24% were seen once. This CDR3 is built from 13 residues. Per the germline V gene, CDR1 is SNHLY and CDR2 is FYNNEI. The V gene lost 10 bases and the J gene lost 9 bases, with 16 bases spanning the gap. This clonotype was observed at least ten times. The antigen remains unidentified. The rearrangement links TRBV2 to TRBJ1-6, with D uncertain. What was sequenced was blood. The clonotype was recovered from a woman under 40 with Graves' ophthalmopathy. The CDR3 sequence is CATRTEFLSPLHF. The CDR3 DNA sequence: TGTGCCACCCGGACGGAGTTCCTTTCACCCCTCCACTTT.